This TCR beta chain is drawn from a study of blood T cell repertoires in COVID-19. CDR1 and CDR2 from the germline V gene are SGHDT and YYEEEE. Trimming cost V 4 bases and J 1 base; bases outside gene matches: 7. The CDR3 covers 16 residues. Here immunoSEQ multiplex PCR was the method, and the copy in TCRdb shows in-frame clones only, minus some. The sample includes 200,000 to 300,000 clones, around 84% of them seen just once. The receptor comes from a man aged 35 to 55 who had recovered from COVID-19. This chain uses TRBV5-6 with TRBJ2-2; TRBD2 agrees at 7 bases. Material: peripheral blood. For the CDR3, the DNA is TGTGCCAGCAGCCGCTGGGCTAGCGGGAACACCGGGGAGCTGTTTTTT. Translated, it gives CASSRWASGNTGELFF. Looking up the rest from reference TRBV5-6 and TRBJ2-2 gives the full variable domain: DAGVTQSPTHLIKTRGQQVTLRCSPKSGHDTVSWYQQALGQGPQFIFQYYEEEERQRGNFPDRFSGHQFPNYSSELNVNALLLGDSALYLCASSRWASGNTGELFFGEGSRLTVL.